The next 18 T cell receptor beta chains were all read from a single sample in a study of cytomegalovirus exposure and HLA in healthy donors. The primer mix had 60 Vbeta and 13 Jbeta primers. Repertoires were generated with immunoSEQ multiplex PCR, while TCRdb's copy carries only in-frame clones and drops some. The data contain 95,000 to 150,000 clones, over 80% of them seen just once; the ten biggest clones take up about 2%. Sequencing was performed on PBMCs. These receptors were collected from a young man in good health and CMV-seronegative.

This clone was seen a single time. The V call is TRBV4-2, the J call TRBJ2-7; D gene unclear. V was pared by 0 bases and J by 3 bases, with 9 bases between. Germline values: CDR1 LGHNA, CDR2 YNFKEQ. CDR3 length: 14 residues. For the CDR3, the DNA is TGTGCCAGCAGCCAAGAACAGTCATACTACGAGCAGTACTTC. Translating it yields CASSQEQSYYEQYF.

The table lists this clone with a few counts. V is TRBV5-6 and J is TRBJ2-5; 12 bases fit TRBD2. The DNA end is more similar to TRBJ2-7, so the J call may be wrong. There are 16 residues in the CDR3. The germline CDR1 and CDR2 sequences are SGHDT and YYEEEE. DNA of the CDR3: TGTGCCAGCAGCGATTGGGGGCTAGCGGGGGGGGCCGAGCAGTACTTC. Protein product: CASSDWGLAGGAEQYF.

The CDR3 coding sequence is TGTGCCAGCACCCTCCGGGGGGGCGACACTGAAGCTTTCTTT. Its translation: CASTLRGGDTEAFF. The chain employs TRBV6-5 and TRBJ1-1; D may be TRBD1 (6 bases). Trimming took 7 bases from V and 3 from J, leaving 15 bases between them. Germline lookup yields CDR1 MNHEY and CDR2 SVGAGI. CDR3 length: 14 residues.

Details on this clone: This sample includes further DNA sequences coding for the same CDR3. The V gene is TRBV7-6, the J gene TRBJ2-3, with TRBD2 identical over 9 bases. V was pared by 0 bases and J by 3 bases, with 7 bases of the junction left unmatched. The CDR3 loop spans 17 amino acids. Germline assignment: CDR1 SGHVS and CDR2 FNYEAQ. This CDR3 is CASSLARAGGRTDTQYF. DNA for the CDR3: TGTGCCAGCAGCTTAGCGCGCGCGGGGGGGCGAACAGATACGCAGTATTTT.

CDR3 amino acids: CASSLAGGSGYTF. DNA for the CDR3: TGTGCCAGCAGCTTAGCAGGGGGGAGTGGCTACACCTTC. The chain employs TRBV5-6 and TRBJ1-2; 7 positions agree with TRBD1. The ends lost 2 bases at V and 7 bases at J; junction bases unmatched: 5. This CDR3 comprises 13 residues. Germline V lookup: CDR1 SGHDT, CDR2 YYEEEE.

The rearrangement links TRBV6-4 to TRBJ2-3, with a possible D match to TRBD1 (5 bases). V lost 0 bases to trimming and J lost 1 base, with 5 bases between them. From germline, CDR1 is MRHNA and CDR2 SNTAGT. CDR3 length: 14 residues. CDR3 residues: CASSDSGGTDTQYF. CDR3 DNA: TGTGCCAGCAGTGACTCAGGGGGCACAGATACGCAGTATTTT.

The rearrangement joins TRBV29-1 to TRBJ1-1, with 8 bases aligning to TRBD1. Germline V lookup: CDR1 SQVTM, CDR2 ANQGSEA. Germline trimming cut 6 bases from V and 11 bases from J; bases unmatched to any gene: 5. The CDR3 sequence is 10 residues long. CDR3 loop: CSVRTGPAFF. As DNA, the CDR3 is TGCAGCGTCCGGACAGGGCCGGCTTTCTTT.

This chain links TRBV7-6 with TRBJ2-5, with D tentatively TRBD2 (6 bases). Germline V gives CDR1 SGHVS, CDR2 FNYEAQ. Trimming removed 1 base at V and 4 bases at J, with 10 bases between. CDR3 length equals 14 residues. The CDR3 is CASSLELAAETQYF. The CDR3, as DNA: TGTGCCAGCAGCTTAGAACTAGCAGCAGAGACCCAGTACTTC.

This chain joins TRBV5-4 and TRBJ2-7; 9 positions match TRBD1. CDR1 is SGHNT and CDR2 is YYREEE in the germline V gene (reference sequence). With V trimmed by 3 bases and J by 5 bases, 6 bases remained unmatched. The CDR3 has 14 residues. CDR3 amino acids: CASSSTGGVHEQYF. In DNA form, the CDR3 reads TGTGCCAGCAGCTCTACAGGGGGCGTCCACGAGCAGTACTTC.

The genes are TRBV7-2 and TRBJ1-1; D gene unclear. Germline CDR1 SGHTA, CDR2 FQGNSA. V lost 4 bases and J 1 base, leaving 13 bases between the germline ends. This CDR3 has 15 residues. CDR3 amino acids: CASSSEGGRNTEAFF. The DNA for the CDR3 is TGTGCCAGCAGCTCAGAGGGAGGTAGGAACACTGAAGCTTTCTTT.

This chain uses TRBV6-1 with TRBJ2-1, with a possible D match to TRBD2 (5 bases). With 2 bases removed from V and 10 bases from J, the gap between germline ends came to 9 bases. Germline values: CDR1 MNHNS, CDR2 SASEGT. This CDR3 has 12 amino acids. The CDR3, as DNA: TGTGCCAGCAGTGAAACGGGCGGGGAGCAGTTCTTC. It encodes CASSETGGEQFF.

V gene TRBV25-1 combines with J gene TRBJ2-7; TRBD1 matches at 7 bases. CDR1 and CDR2 from the germline V gene are MGHDK and SYGVNS. Unmatched junction bases numbered 9, after V lost 10 bases and J lost 3 bases. CDR3 size: 13 residues. DNA of the CDR3: TGTGCCAACGGGACAGCTGAGGTCTACGAGCAGTACTTC. This codes for CANGTAEVYEQYF.

The chain carries TRBV5-1 and TRBJ2-5, with 8 nucleotides matching TRBD2. The V gene end was trimmed by 4 bases and the J gene end by 0 bases; junction bases not matched to a gene: 14. The CDR3 is made up of 18 amino acids. The V gene's germline CDR1 is SGHRS and CDR2 YFSETQ. CDR3 residues: CASSPGVAGGGYQETQYF. For the CDR3, the DNA is TGCGCCAGCAGCCCCGGTGTGGCGGGGGGCGGGTACCAAGAGACCCAGTACTTC.

The V and J genes are TRBV6-5 and TRBJ2-7; a possible D gene is TRBD1 (7 bases). Germline V gene data show CDR1 as MNHEY and CDR2 as SVGAGI. Trimming cost V 6 bases and J 2 bases, with 14 bases left between them. The CDR3 has 14 residues. The CDR3: CASSRGQGAYEQYF. CDR3 DNA sequence: TGTGCCAGCAGCCGGGGGCAGGGGGCCTACGAGCAGTACTTC.

DNA of the CDR3: TGTGCCAGCGGGAGGGTATCGGGCAATCAGCCCCAGCATTTT. This encodes CASGRVSGNQPQHF. V usage is TRBV27 and J usage is TRBJ1-5; no clear D. Per the germline V gene, CDR1 is MNHEY and CDR2 is SMNVEV (reference sequence). The V gene lost 8 bases and the J gene lost 2 bases, with 13 bases spanning the gap. This CDR3 is built from 14 residues.

The chain is built from TRBV6-5 and TRBJ1-1; 10 positions agree with TRBD1. Germline CDR1 reads MNHEY; CDR2 reads SVGAGI. This CDR3 is 16 amino acids long. V shed 2 bases, J shed 1 base, and the junction held 4 bases outside the gene matches. The CDR3 DNA reads TGTGCCAGCAGTTACGGCTGGGACAGGGGGAACACTGAAGCTTTCTTT. It yields the protein CASSYGWDRGNTEAFF.

The rearrangement joins TRBV5-1 to TRBJ1-1; D may be TRBD1 (5 bases). The V gene lost 3 bases and the J gene lost 1 base, with 10 bases spanning the gap. CDR3 length: 14 residues. Germline assignment: CDR1 SGHRS and CDR2 YFSETQ. The CDR3 loop reads CASSSGLRNTEAFF. Here the CDR3 DNA reads TGCGCCAGCAGCTCGGGACTGAGGAACACTGAAGCTTTCTTT.

The gene calls are TRBV27 and TRBJ2-7; TRBD1 matches at 7 bases. V gave up 5 bases and J gave up 0 bases; unmatched junction bases: 7. CDR3 length equals 15 residues. Per the germline V gene, CDR1 is MNHEY and CDR2 is SMNVEV (reference sequence). The CDR3 coding sequence is TGTGCCAGCAGTCCTGGGACAGATCTCTCCTACGAGCAGTACTTC. It specifies CASSPGTDLSYEQYF.